Listed here are 5 T cell receptor beta chains from one sample, sequenced in a study of T cells in Graves' hyperthyroidism and ophthalmopathy. Regions amplified from RNA transcripts were the TCR beta CDR3 regions. During a first-round RT-PCR of the TCR CDR3, the HTBI primer set was used. TCRdb reprocessed the multiplex PCR reads with MiXCR, giving one entry per CDR3 protein. Among about 520,000 distinct CDR3 sequences listed, roughly a quarter were seen once. The sequencing input was blood. The receptors originated from a woman aged 25 to 45 with Graves' ophthalmopathy.

The chain recombines TRBV7-6 with TRBJ1-2; unclear D gene. Per the germline V gene, CDR1 is SGHVS and CDR2 is FNYEAQ. Between the trimmed V and J ends, which lost 5 bases and 0 bases, there was a span of 19 bases. This CDR3 is built from 17 residues. CDR3 DNA: TGTGCCAGCAGCCCCCAGCCGGTTTCGGGTTCTAACTATGGCTACACCTTC. Amino acid sequence: CASSPQPVSGSNYGYTF.

At least ten counts were recorded for this clonotype. The chain links TRBV19 to TRBJ1-5, with 7 bases fitting TRBD1. Germline V gene data show CDR1 as LNHDA and CDR2 as SQIVND (reference sequence). V was pared by 5 bases and J by 4 bases, with 5 bases of the junction left unmatched. This CDR3 is built from 14 residues. DNA for the CDR3: TGTGCCAGTAGTCCGGGACAGAAGAATCAGCCCCAGCATTTT. It translates to CASSPGQKNQPQHF.

The chain carries TRBV12-3 or TRBV12-4 and TRBJ2-7, with D uncertain. The CDR3 is made up of 15 amino acids. The V end was cut by 4 bases, the J end by 2 bases, with 15 bases between. CDR3: CASSSTRTGTYEQYF. In nucleotides, the CDR3 is TGTGCCAGCAGTTCAACGAGGACCGGTACCTACGAGCAGTACTTC.

This clonotype appeared many times. V gene TRBV6-2 or TRBV6-3 combines with J gene TRBJ1-5; 7 positions agree with TRBD1. The V segment lost 5 bases and the J segment 5 bases; nucleotides outside the gene matches: 0. The CDR3 is 12 residues long. Germline V gene data show CDR1 as MNHEY and CDR2 as SVGEGT. The CDR3 sequence is CASSGQDQPQHF. CDR3 sequence (DNA): TGTGCCAGCAGTGGACAGGATCAGCCCCAGCATTTT.

This clonotype was seen at least ten times. V gene TRBV4-1 combines with J gene TRBJ2-7; 8 bases line up with TRBD1. The CDR3 has 16 amino acids. Germline values: CDR1 MGHRA, CDR2 YSYEKL. V lost 3 bases, J lost 2 bases, and 9 bases stayed unmatched. CDR3 nucleotides: TGCGCCAGCAGCCATAGACAGGGGAAAAGGCCCTACGAGCAGTACTTC. It specifies CASSHRQGKRPYEQYF.